This TCR beta chain came from a study of CD8 T cells in Susac syndrome. Random hexamers primed reverse transcription of about 0.45 to 1 ug RNA. TCRdb reprocessed the immunoSEQ multiplex PCR reads with MiXCR, giving one entry per CDR3 protein. The table shows around 170,000 distinct CDR3 sequences, with about 95% occurring only once. The J segment lost 7 bases and the V segment lost 4 bases, leaving 6 bases of the junction unmatched. Per germline, CDR1 SGHDT and CDR2 YYEEEE. The CDR3 totals 14 residues. The sequence was collected from a human donor with Susac syndrome. Sequences were obtained from CD8+ T cells from PBMCs. The V and J genes are TRBV5-6 and TRBJ2-1, with 9 bases aligning to TRBD1. For the CDR3, the DNA is TGTGCCAGCAGCCGACAGGGGGAATTAAATGAGCAGTTCTTC. Protein product: CASSRQGELNEQFF.